This note documents a single TCR beta chain sequence. This receptor's antigen is unknown. No base quality values were provided; no much bigger clone lies one nucleotide off. Collaborating institutions collected whole blood in K2EDTA tubes following their own protocols. For TCRbeta analysis, collaborators shipped samples as frozen whole blood, isolated PBMCs, or DNA extracted from either of those sample types. These data belong to a study of blood T cell repertoires in COVID-19 (dated by TCRdb to 2019 to 2021). In terms of the full investigation: Collaborator samples came from the United States, Italy and Spain and covered acute and convalescent phases of COVID-19. Where available, HLA class I and class II types were taken from metadata supplied by the sample provider and were not determined by assay-based typing. The repertoires were released in a freely available public database intended as a resource for research on the immune response to SARS-CoV-2. Deeply sampled blood TCRbeta repertoires from subjects exposed to, actively infected with, or recovered from COVID-19 were included in the dataset. The material from the prospective study consisted of cDNA or gDNA derived from T cells, B-cell-depleted T cells, or PBMCs. Nearly every sample came with metadata listing a de-identified subject ID, COVID-19 status, age in years and sex. The samples were drawn from two sources: the first 160 participants of the ongoing ImmuneRACE study, and about 1,300 subjects contributed by 6 global collaborators. Here is what the overall study found, with its caveats: The amount of clinical and demographic metadata varied by source and participant and was provided uncurated.

TCRbeta CDR3 regions were amplified from genomic DNA using the immunoSEQ Assay, a bias-controlled multiplex PCR. In the source study's methods: Nucleated cell counts per sample were estimated from amplification of reference gene primers within the assay. To quantify the absolute abundance of each unique TCRbeta CDR3 rearrangement, sequence reads were collapsed and filtered. Productive Simpson clonality was computed per sample as the square root of Simpson's diversity index over productive rearrangements. In TCRdb, the immuneACCESS table is reduced to in-frame sequences with V and J assigned. These tables do not hold every clone; where another copy was compared, an unresolved V gene accounts for under half, and the others remain unexplained. V and J calls plus clone size are reproduced from that table; the DNA served to infer D and trimming. The sample table shows 25,000 to 35,000 clones, and about 91% are seen once. The ten largest clonotypes hold around 2.5% of the sample.

The germline V gene (reference sequence) supplies CDR1 LNHDA and CDR2 SQIVND. V drops 3 bases and J drops 3 bases, leaving 12 bases in between. The CDR3 numbers 15 residues from cysteine through phenylalanine. Of all the DNA, just the CDR3 is kept, 45 bases in frame from base 1. This receptor chain uses TRBV19 and TRBJ1-5; perhaps TRBD1 is the D gene, with 5 bases matching. The sample was peripheral blood. This sequence was found in a man aged 50-59 years with active COVID-19. The sequenced DNA is TGTGCCAGTAGTATTGGCGGGACCAACAATCAGCCCCAGCATTTT. Translated, this gives CASSIGGTNNQPQHF.